Listed below are T cell receptor beta chains from one sample, sequenced in a study of cytomegalovirus exposure and HLA in healthy donors. This table comes from immunoSEQ multiplex PCR, and its TCRdb copy is limited to in-frame clones, with some not included. The table shows more than 150,000 clones, with less than 85% occurring only once. Sequenced input: PBMCs. These receptors originate from a boy aged 5-17 years in good health and CMV-seronegative. CDR3s include the opening cysteine and the closing phenylalanine or tryptophan.

v_gene	j_gene	CDR3aa
TRBV15	TRBJ2-3	CATSRGPGTGSTDTQYF
TRBV4-3	TRBJ1-1	CASSQDWDRAF
TRBV4-3	TRBJ2-2	CASSQDPSGYTGELFF
TRBV30	TRBJ1-1	CAWAWTGIGEAFF
TRBV30	TRBJ2-7	CAWSPWGQEPYEQYF
TRBV19	TRBJ2-3	CASSIDLTGQGSDTQYF
TRBV6-1	TRBJ2-1	CASSDNAIISYNEQFF
TRBV7-2	TRBJ1-1	CASSQTGGRMNTEAFF
TRBV4-2	TRBJ2-3	CASSQELLAGGLSPDTQYF
TRBV4-2	TRBJ2-7	CASSQVSLSGGSYEQYF
TRBV5-1	TRBJ2-7	CASSTGTSTTSGRLQEQYF
TRBV30	TRBJ1-3	CAWSVSRSSGNTIYF
TRBV6-1	TRBJ2-3	CASRLAGGPDTQYF